This T cell receptor (beta chain) came from a study of blood T cell repertoires in COVID-19 (dated by TCRdb to about 2020). Context from the whole study: Collaborator samples came from the United States, Italy and Spain and covered acute and convalescent phases of COVID-19. The material from the prospective study consisted of cDNA or gDNA derived from T cells, B-cell-depleted T cells, or PBMCs. Subjects who had been exposed to COVID-19, were actively infected with it, or had recovered from it provided the deeply sampled blood TCRbeta repertoires that made up the dataset. A freely available public database, intended as a resource for researchers studying the immune response to SARS-CoV-2, is where the repertoires were released. The samples were drawn from two sources: the first 160 participants of the ongoing ImmuneRACE study, and 950 to 1,500 subjects contributed by 6 global collaborators. A de-identified subject ID, COVID-19 status, age in years and sex were almost always included in the sample metadata. Where available, HLA class I and class II types were taken from metadata supplied by the sample provider and were not determined by assay-based typing. Paper-wide results and their limitations: Clinical and demographic metadata were provided uncurated, with the amount varying by source and participant.

On this clone itself: Its specific antigen is unknown. Qualities for individual bases were not recorded, and no much larger clone is one base off.

TCRbeta CDR3 regions were amplified from genomic DNA by means of the immunoSEQ Assay, a bias-controlled multiplex PCR. In the authors' own workflow: Nucleated cell counts per sample were estimated from amplification of reference gene primers within the assay. Sequence reads were collapsed and filtered to measure the absolute abundance of every unique TCRbeta CDR3 rearrangement. Productive Simpson clonality was computed per sample as the square root of Simpson's diversity index over productive rearrangements. TCRdb holds this immuneACCESS table with in-frame rearrangements only. Some clones are missing; in checked studies, unresolved V genes explain under half, and the rest has no known cause. That table is the source of V, J and clone size, and D and trimming were worked out from the DNA. Across this sample there are more than 350,000 clones, with roughly 90% seen only once. The ten largest clonotypes hold around 3% of the sample.

At one collaborating source in Seattle, patients were enrolled during active infection and were followed longitudinally through the course of disease. Whole blood was collected in K2EDTA tubes by collaborating institutions according to the institutions' own protocols. For TCRbeta analysis, collaborator samples were shipped as frozen whole blood, as isolated PBMCs, or as DNA extracted from either sample type. Sequences were obtained from peripheral blood. The clonotype was recovered from a woman aged 25 to 39 with COVID-19, enrolled during active disease.

The CDR3 reads as follows: CASSQDWYQGLEYGYTF. The nucleotide sequence is TGTGCCAGCAGCCAAGATTGGTACCAGGGGCTCGAGTATGGCTACACCTTC. The sequence is built from TRBV14 and TRBJ1-2; a weak D assignment points to TRBD1 (6 bases agree). V is pared back by 0 bases and J by 5 bases, with 19 bases lying between the germline termini. Including the terminal cysteine and phenylalanine, the CDR3 comprises 17 residues. CDR3 DNA is the only sequence kept; it has 51 bases, read in frame from the first base. CDR1 and CDR2 are read off the germline V gene as SGHDN and FVKESK. Full variable domain (CDR3 extended with the reference TRBV14 and TRBJ1-2 proteins): EAGVTQFPSHSVIEKGQTVTLRCDPISGHDNLYWYRRVMGKEIKFLLHFVKESKQDESGMPNNRFLAERTGGTYSTLKVQPAELEDSGVYFCASSQDWYQGLEYGYTFGSGTRLTVV.